The 14 T cell receptor beta chains listed next were all sequenced from one sample in a study of T-cell reconstitution after alpha-beta-depleted transplantation in children. Preparation of the TCRbeta library involved a method that used unique molecular identifiers. TCRdb passed the PCR reads through MiXCR, listing each CDR3 protein once. This table holds about 500,000 distinct CDR3 sequences, around a third found once. This material consisted of PBMCs from the stem cell graft donor, taken from the stem cell graft. Every receptor here comes from a human donor who donated a stem cell graft to a child with aplastic anemia.

CDR3 in amino acids: CASSRQSYNEQFF. DNA of the CDR3: TGTGCCAGCAGCCGACAGTCCTACAATGAGCAGTTCTTC. The J gene is TRBJ2-1, the V gene TRBV14, with D possibly being TRBD1 (5 bases). The CDR3 consists of 13 residues. CDR1 SGHDN and CDR2 FVKESK come from the germline V gene. V lost 4 bases and J 1 base, leaving 5 bases between the germline ends.

This clonotype came up a few times. The J gene is TRBJ1-2, the V gene TRBV28; tentative D call: TRBD1 (5 bases). The ends were cut back, 8 bases at V and 4 bases at J, with 11 bases in the middle. This CDR3 region has 12 residues. Germline V CDR1 and CDR2: MDHEN, SYDVKM. For the CDR3, the DNA is TGTGCCAGCCGAAGGGACTCCTATGGCTACACCTTC. This gives the protein CASRRDSYGYTF.

The table lists this clonotype with a few counts. Here the CDR3 DNA reads TGCAGCGTTGAAGACGGACCGGGGGGGAATGAAAAACTGTTTTTT. It yields the protein CSVEDGPGGNEKLFF. The chain uses TRBV29-1 and TRBJ1-4; tentative D call: TRBD1 (5 bases). This CDR3 region has 15 residues. With 0 bases removed from V and 5 bases from J, the gap between germline ends came to 13 bases. CDR1 is SQVTM, CDR2 ANQGSEA, per germline. Drawing the rest from reference TRBV29-1 and TRBJ1-4, the complete variable domain is SAVISQKPSRDICQRGTSLTIQCQVDSQVTMMFWYRQQPGQSLTLIATANQGSEATYESGFVIDKFPISRPNLTFSTLTVSNMSPEDSSIYLCSVEDGPGGNEKLFFGSGTQLSVL.

This clonotype was found a few times. The rearrangement joins TRBV7-2 to TRBJ2-1; the match to TRBD2 covers 10 bases. Germline V gives CDR1 SGHTA, CDR2 FQGNSA. The J segment lost 4 bases and the V segment lost 0 bases, leaving 3 bases of the junction unmatched. CDR3 length equals 16 residues. CDR3 loop: CASSLAAGGGYNEQFF. CDR3 bases: TGTGCCAGCAGCTTAGCAGCGGGAGGGGGATACAATGAGCAGTTCTTC.

The gene calls are TRBV7-6 and TRBJ2-1; 9 bases line up with TRBD2. Germline CDR1 and CDR2: SGHVS and FNYEAQ. The ends lost 0 bases at V and 9 bases at J; junction bases unmatched: 3. This CDR3 is built from 14 residues. This chain's CDR3 is CASSLAASGAEQFF. The CDR3 region has the DNA TGTGCCAGCAGCTTAGCGGCTAGCGGGGCTGAGCAGTTCTTC.

The rearrangement uses TRBV10-3 and TRBJ1-1, with D unclear. Trimming shortened V by 8 bases and J by 0 bases, and 16 bases separated the two germline ends. Germline V CDR1 and CDR2: ENHRY, SYGVKD. The CDR3 runs 15 residues. In DNA form, the CDR3 reads TGTGCCATCCTCTCATCACTGAACATGAACACTGAAGCTTTCTTT. This gives the protein CAILSSLNMNTEAFF.

This clonotype was recorded a few times. The V call is TRBV27, the J call TRBJ1-2, with D possibly being TRBD1 (5 bases). Germline assignment: CDR1 MNHEY and CDR2 SMNVEV (reference sequence). V lost 6 bases, J lost 5 bases, and 16 bases lay in between. This CDR3 is 14 amino acids long. This chain's CDR3 is CASSPGGPVYGYTF. In nucleotides, the CDR3 is TGTGCCAGCAGCCCCGGGGGTCCAGTGTATGGCTACACCTTC.

This clonotype was seen a few times. The rearrangement uses TRBV15 and TRBJ2-5; D possibly uses TRBD1 or TRBD2 (6 bases each). The length of the CDR3 is 15 residues. Germline V CDR1 and CDR2: LNHNV, YYDKDF (reference sequence). The V and J ends lost 1 base and 5 bases respectively, with 14 bases between them. This CDR3 is CATSRGWGASETQYF. The CDR3 DNA sequence: TGTGCCACCAGCAGAGGATGGGGGGCCAGCGAGACCCAGTACTTC. The entire variable domain, with the rest obtained from reference TRBV15 and TRBJ2-5, is as follows: DAMVIQNPRYQVTQFGKPVTLSCSQTLNHNVMYWYQQKSSQAPKLLFHYYDKDFNNEADTPDNFQSRRPNTSFCFLDIRSPGLGDTAMYLCATSRGWGASETQYFGPGTRLLVL.

This sequence joins TRBV12-3 or TRBV12-4 and TRBJ1-2; no reliable D call. There are 13 residues in the CDR3. V lost 3 bases, J lost 3 bases, and 8 bases lay in between. The DNA of the CDR3 is TGTGCCAGCAGTTTGCCAGCTGACTATGGCTACACCTTC. This translates into CASSLPADYGYTF.

V and J are TRBV29-1 and TRBJ2-3; tentatively, D is TRBD1 or TRBD2 (5 bases each). The CDR3 contains 14 residues. Trimming took 6 bases from V and 2 from J, leaving 15 bases between them. Germline V lookup: CDR1 SQVTM, CDR2 ANQGSEA. CDR3 in DNA: TGCAGCGTGGGGCGGAGCGGACCCACAGATACGCAGTATTTT. As protein: CSVGRSGPTDTQYF.

The chain combines TRBV2 with TRBJ2-5; a weak D match, TRBD2 (5 bases). This CDR3 comprises 12 residues. Germline CDR1 SNHLY, CDR2 FYNNEI. Trimming stripped 9 bases from V and 5 bases from J, with 13 bases between. The CDR3 loop is CASRDGGETQYF. DNA for the CDR3: TGTGCCAGTCGAGACGGCGGGGAGACCCAGTACTTC.

The CDR3 protein is CASSELRSSLSNEQFF. The CDR3 DNA reads TGTGCCAGCAGTGAACTGCGGTCGTCCCTTAGCAATGAGCAGTTCTTC. The chain recombines TRBV6-1 with TRBJ2-1; D remains unclear. V lost 2 bases to trimming and J lost 6 bases, with 17 bases between them. This CDR3 contains 16 residues. The germline V gene encodes CDR1 MNHNS and CDR2 SASEGT.

This clonotype has just a few counts. The chain recombines TRBV20-1 with TRBJ1-5; 12 positions agree with TRBD1. Germline V lookup: CDR1 DFQATT, CDR2 SNEGSKA (reference sequence). The CDR3 contains 13 residues. Germline trimming cut 3 bases from V and 9 bases from J; bases unmatched to any gene: 3. The CDR3 DNA reads TGCAGTGCTAGTGGGGACAGGGGGCCGCCCCAGCATTTT. Translation gives CSASGDRGPPQHF.

The table lists this clonotype with a few counts. The CDR3 DNA reads as TGTGCCAGCAGCCCCGCCCCCACAGGCTATGGCTACACCTTC. Protein product: CASSPAPTGYGYTF. This chain joins TRBV7-3 and TRBJ1-2; D is possibly TRBD1 (5 bases). The germline V gene encodes CDR1 SGHTA and CDR2 FQGTGA. The CDR3 sequence is 14 residues long. Trimming stripped 5 bases from V and 4 bases from J, with 14 bases between.